The entry below describes one T cell receptor (beta chain). This sample was included in a study of sequential checkpoint blockade in melanoma. The wider study: Randomization was 1:1 between first-line nivolumab→ipilimumab and ipilimumab→nivolumab. Both treatment sequences were followed by maintenance nivolumab.

The germline gives CDR1 LNHDA, CDR2 SQIVND (reference sequence). The CDR3 runs 19 residues. V was pared by 9 bases and J by 0 bases, with 27 bases between. Indicated treatment: randomized to nivolumab then ipilimumab (arm A) or the reverse (arm B). Patients had received no earlier DNA-damaging chemotherapy. Live CD3+CD8+ CD19− CD56− cells were sorted from PBMCs. Sequencing used immunoSEQ multiplex PCR; TCRdb keeps in-frame clones, though not all of them. This repertoire shows some 9,300 clones, roughly 73% found once; its top ten account for around 10%. The input for sequencing was CD8+ T cells sorted from blood (inferred from file names), taken from a patient given nivolumab and ipilimumab in sequence. The source of this sequence is a human donor with melanoma. The V gene is TRBV19, the J gene TRBJ1-5; weak D call: TRBD1 (5 bases). The CDR3 DNA is TGTGCCAGCCGACCATCTGTGGAACAGGAGATGGATAGCAATCAGCCCCAGCATTTT. It encodes CASRPSVEQEMDSNQPQHF.